These 19 T cell receptor beta chains were sequenced from one sample in a study of cytomegalovirus exposure and HLA in healthy donors. The PCR used 60 Vbeta and 13 Jbeta primers. The table came from immunoSEQ multiplex PCR; TCRdb's copy has only in-frame clones and leaves some out. The sample gives around 170,000 clones, 70% to 80% of which show up once; around 1.5% is in the top ten. Material for sequencing was PBMCs. The receptors originated from a man between 18 and 35 years old in good health and CMV-seronegative.

This clone was recorded a few times. The V and J genes are TRBV15 and TRBJ1-6, with 8 bases lining up with TRBD1. The CDR3 extends over 16 amino acids. With 3 bases clipped from V and 12 bases from J, the junction kept 13 bases outside the gene matches. Per germline, CDR1 LNHNV and CDR2 YYDKDF (reference sequence). CDR3 coding DNA: TGTGCCACCAGCAGTGGGGGACAGGCCGTAAGTGTACCCCTCCACTTT. It specifies CATSSGGQAVSVPLHF.

This clone showed up just a few times. The chain joins TRBV6-5 to TRBJ1-4; D ambiguous. In germline, CDR1 is MNHEY, CDR2 SVGAGI. The CDR3 consists of 15 residues. V lost 4 bases to trimming and J lost 0 bases, with 9 bases between them. The CDR3: CASSLRRTTNEKLFF. CDR3 coding DNA: TGTGCCAGCAGTTTGCGCCGTACAACTAATGAAAAACTGTTTTTT.

The genes are TRBV6-6 and TRBJ1-4; TRBD1 is a possible D gene (6 bases). The length of the CDR3 is 11 residues. Trimming left V 6 bases short and J 8 bases short, with 7 bases between. Germline CDR1 reads MNHNY; CDR2 reads SVGAGI (reference sequence). CDR3 residues: CASRQGEKLFF. CDR3 DNA: TGTGCCAGCAGGCAGGGGGAAAAACTGTTTTTT.

This clone was seen only a few times. The sample has other DNA sequences that encode this CDR3 too. V is TRBV5-1 and J is TRBJ2-5; maybe TRBD2 (5 bases). The CDR3 spans 12 residues. V was pared by 2 bases and J by 3 bases, with 5 bases between. The germline gives CDR1 SGHRS, CDR2 YFSETQ. Written as DNA, the CDR3 is TGCGCCAGCAGCTTAGCGGAAGAGACCCAGTACTTC. Amino acids: CASSLAEETQYF.

The chain has TRBV6-1 and TRBJ2-5; TRBD2 agrees at 7 bases. The J call is in doubt because the DNA end fits TRBJ2-7 better. The germline CDR1 and CDR2 sequences are MNHNS and SASEGT. This CDR3 spans 13 amino acids. CDR3 nucleotides: TGTGCCAGCAGTGTGGGAGGGTTCGACGAGCAGTACTTC. It yields the protein CASSVGGFDEQYF.

This sequence joins TRBV30 and TRBJ2-7; D remains unclear. The CDR3 runs to 13 residues. Germline CDR1 reads GTSNPN; CDR2 reads SVGIG (reference sequence). V was clipped by 1 base and J by 5 bases, with 12 bases between them. The CDR3 sequence: CAWSAEEWDEQYF. In nucleotides, the CDR3 is TGTGCCTGGAGTGCCGAGGAGTGGGACGAGCAGTACTTC.

J is TRBJ1-6 and V is TRBV5-1, with D unclear. The CDR3 is made up of 16 amino acids. The ends were cut back, 4 bases at V and 0 bases at J, with 11 bases in the middle. Germline CDR1 SGHRS, CDR2 YFSETQ. CDR3 DNA sequence: TGCGCCAGCAGCCCCGGACTGCTCTCCTATAATTCACCCCTCCACTTT. Translation gives CASSPGLLSYNSPLHF.

This clone was detected once. The CDR3 bases are TGTGCCAGCAGCGGAGACAGGAGCTCCTACAATGAGCAGTTCTTC. Translated, it gives CASSGDRSSYNEQFF. This chain connects TRBV9 to TRBJ2-1, with D perhaps matching TRBD1 (6 bases). The CDR3 totals 15 residues. V lost 3 bases to trimming and J lost 0 bases, with 10 bases between them. In germline, CDR1 is SGDLS, CDR2 YYNGEE.

The gene calls are TRBV6-5 and TRBJ2-7, with 8 bases that match TRBD2. The CDR3 is 15 amino acids. The germline CDR1 and CDR2 sequences are MNHEY and SVGAGI. Germline trimming cut 3 bases from V and 4 bases from J; bases unmatched to any gene: 8. The CDR3 region has the DNA TGTGCCAGCAGTTATCCCGGTGAGCGGGGGTACGAGCAGTACTTC. It translates to CASSYPGERGYEQYF.

J is TRBJ2-1 and V is TRBV7-6; 7 bases line up with TRBD2. Trimming took 4 bases from V and 6 from J; bases not matched to a gene: 9. Germline values: CDR1 SGHVS, CDR2 FNYEAQ. CDR3 size: 15 residues. The CDR3 spells CASSWGEGRSNEQFF. Written as DNA, the CDR3 is TGTGCCAGCAGCTGGGGGGAGGGGAGAAGCAATGAGCAGTTCTTC.

This clone appeared once. The V call is TRBV4-1, the J call TRBJ2-7, with TRBD2 identical over 7 bases. The CDR3 has 13 residues. J lost 6 bases, V lost 4 bases, and 6 bases had no gene match. Germline CDR1 reads MGHRA; CDR2 reads YSYEKL. For the CDR3, the DNA is TGCGCCAGCAGCCCCAGGGAGGGATCCGAGCAGTACTTC. As protein: CASSPREGSEQYF.

The chain uses TRBV7-9 and TRBJ2-3, with TRBD2 identical over 7 bases. The germline CDR1 and CDR2 sequences are SEHNR and FQNEAQ (reference sequence). V lost 4 bases, J lost 2 bases, and 6 bases stayed unmatched. The CDR3 consists of 15 residues. CDR3 sequence reads: CASSSWGGYTDTQYF. The CDR3 DNA sequence: TGTGCCAGCAGCTCGTGGGGGGGATACACAGATACGCAGTATTTT. Full variable domain (outside the CDR3, taken from reference TRBV7-9 and TRBJ2-3): DTGVSQNPRHKITKRGQNVTFRCDPISEHNRLYWYRQTLGQGPEFLTYFQNEAQLEKSRLLSDRFSAERPKGSFSTLEIQRTEQGDSAMYLCASSSWGGYTDTQYFGPGTRLTVL.

In its sample, this clone was seen once. At one boundary the junction diverges from the germline segment, which might be a read error. The V call is TRBV7-7, the J call TRBJ2-7, with a tentative D call TRBD2 (6 bases). Germline V gene data show CDR1 as SSHAT and CDR2 as FNYEAQ (reference sequence). The CDR3 consists of 14 residues. For the CDR3, the DNA is TGTGCTAGCAGCCCCGCGGGGCTTTCCTACGAGCAGTACTTC. This gives the protein CASSPAGLSYEQYF.

The chain recombines TRBV30 with TRBJ2-5, with D perhaps TRBD2 (6 bases). In germline, CDR1 is GTSNPN, CDR2 SVGIG (reference sequence). The V end lost 0 bases, the J end lost 2 bases, and 10 bases lay between the germline ends. CDR3 length equals 14 residues. DNA for the CDR3: TGTGCCTGGAGTGTATATAGCGGACAAGAGACCCAGTACTTC. This encodes CAWSVYSGQETQYF.

This chain's CDR3 is CASSLLVMNTEAFF. The CDR3 DNA is TGTGCCAGCAGTTTACTAGTAATGAACACTGAAGCTTTCTTT. The chain is built from TRBV28 and TRBJ1-1; D is uncertain. V gave up 2 bases and J gave up 0 bases, with 7 bases separating them. The CDR3 consists of 14 residues. Germline V gene data show CDR1 as MDHEN and CDR2 as SYDVKM.

The gene calls are TRBV7-2 and TRBJ2-7, with no clear D. The CDR3 has 14 amino acids. The germline V gene encodes CDR1 SGHTA and CDR2 FQGNSA. Trimming cost V 5 bases and J 0 bases, with 11 bases left between them. CDR3 sequence (DNA): TGTGCCAGCAGCCCCAACGGGTTCTCCTACGAGCAGTACTTC. This encodes CASSPNGFSYEQYF.

The chain is built from TRBV19 and TRBJ2-5; 11 nucleotides agree with TRBD2. The end of the DNA is better explained by TRBJ2-7, so the J call may be wrong. This CDR3 region has 15 residues. Per the germline V gene, CDR1 is LNHDA and CDR2 is SQIVND (reference sequence). DNA of the CDR3: TGTGCCAGTAGTGAACTAGCGGGAGAGGGTTACGAGCAGTACTTC. Translating it yields CASSELAGEGYEQYF.

This chain links TRBV18 with TRBJ1-2; D is undetermined. Germline values: CDR1 KGHSH, CDR2 LQKENI. V gave up 5 bases and J gave up 1 base, with 14 bases separating them. CDR3 size: 15 residues. This chain's CDR3 is CASSVPGSLNYGYTF. In DNA, the CDR3 is TGTGCCAGCTCAGTACCGGGATCCCTTAACTATGGCTACACCTTC.

The chain uses TRBV28 and TRBJ1-2; D is ambiguous. There are 16 residues in the CDR3. CDR1 MDHEN and CDR2 SYDVKM come from the germline V gene. The ends were cut back, 4 bases at V and 0 bases at J, with 15 bases in the middle. The CDR3: CASSSNSVGANYGYTF. The CDR3 nucleotides read TGTGCCAGCAGTTCTAATTCAGTGGGAGCTAACTATGGCTACACCTTC.